This T cell receptor beta chain originates from a study of cytomegalovirus exposure and HLA in healthy donors. Overall study: Unique TCR beta sequences numbering some 110 million came from around 180 million T cells in an earlier analysis. There were 350 to 400 genotyped donors. Of these, 81% fell in the genetic ancestry cluster associated with self-reported Caucasian donors.

V lost 0 bases and J 0 bases, leaving 12 bases between the germline ends. The length of the CDR3 is 17 residues. Germline V lookup: CDR1 SGHTA, CDR2 FQGNSA. With 60 Vbeta and 13 Jbeta primers, the PCR was carried out. Clones were read by immunoSEQ multiplex PCR, and TCRdb kept only the in-frame ones, dropping some. The sample includes 150,000 to 160,000 clones, roughly 81% of them seen just once. The rearrangement links TRBV7-2 to TRBJ1-3; possible D gene TRBD1, 6 bases. The clonotype originates from a young woman in good health and CMV-seronegative. The sample comprised PBMCs. The CDR3: CASSLAIQGYSGNTIYF. The DNA of the CDR3 is TGTGCCAGCAGCTTAGCGATACAGGGATACTCTGGAAACACCATATATTTT.